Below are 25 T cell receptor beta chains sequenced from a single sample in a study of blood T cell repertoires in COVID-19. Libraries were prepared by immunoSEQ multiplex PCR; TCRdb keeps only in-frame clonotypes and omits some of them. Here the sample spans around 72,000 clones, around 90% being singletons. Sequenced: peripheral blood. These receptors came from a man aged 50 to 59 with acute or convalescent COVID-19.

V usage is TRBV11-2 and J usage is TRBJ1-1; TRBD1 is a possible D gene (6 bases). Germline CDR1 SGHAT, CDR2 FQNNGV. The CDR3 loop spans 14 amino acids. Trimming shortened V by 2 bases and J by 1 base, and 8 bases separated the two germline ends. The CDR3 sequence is CASSLLTGNTEAFF. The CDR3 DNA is TGTGCCAGCAGCTTATTGACAGGGAACACTGAAGCTTTCTTT.

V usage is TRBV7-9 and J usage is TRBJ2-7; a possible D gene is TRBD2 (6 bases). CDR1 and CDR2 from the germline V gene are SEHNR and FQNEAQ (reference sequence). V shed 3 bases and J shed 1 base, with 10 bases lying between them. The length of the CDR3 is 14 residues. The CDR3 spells CASSLGGPSYEQYF. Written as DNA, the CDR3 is TGTGCCAGCAGCTTGGGGGGACCGTCCTACGAGCAGTACTTC.

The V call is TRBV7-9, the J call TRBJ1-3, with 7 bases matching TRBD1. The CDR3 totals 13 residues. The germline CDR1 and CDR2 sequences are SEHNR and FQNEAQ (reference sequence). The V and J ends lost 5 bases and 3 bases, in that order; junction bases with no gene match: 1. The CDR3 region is CASSRGLGNTIYF. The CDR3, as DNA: TGTGCCAGCAGCAGGGGGCTTGGAAACACCATATATTTT.

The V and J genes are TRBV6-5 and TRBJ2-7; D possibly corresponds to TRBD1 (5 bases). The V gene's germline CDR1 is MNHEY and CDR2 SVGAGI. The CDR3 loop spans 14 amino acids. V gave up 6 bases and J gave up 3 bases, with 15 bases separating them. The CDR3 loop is CASRPGYVGYEQYF. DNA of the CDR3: TGTGCCAGCAGGCCAGGGTACGTAGGCTACGAGCAGTACTTC.

CDR3: CASNLGLGSNEQFF. CDR3 coding DNA: TGTGCCAGCAACCTGGGACTAGGATCAAATGAGCAGTTCTTC. The chain has TRBV6-5 and TRBJ2-1; the match to TRBD2 covers 8 bases. The germline V gene has CDR1 MNHEY and CDR2 SVGAGI. The CDR3 runs 14 residues. V lost 7 bases, J lost 7 bases, and 9 bases stayed unmatched.

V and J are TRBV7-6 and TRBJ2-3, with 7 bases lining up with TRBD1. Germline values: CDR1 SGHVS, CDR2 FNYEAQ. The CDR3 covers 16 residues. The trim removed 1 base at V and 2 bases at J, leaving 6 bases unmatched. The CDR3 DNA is TGTGCCAGCAGCTTAGTAGGACAGGAGATCACAGATACGCAGTATTTT. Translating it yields CASSLVGQEITDTQYF.

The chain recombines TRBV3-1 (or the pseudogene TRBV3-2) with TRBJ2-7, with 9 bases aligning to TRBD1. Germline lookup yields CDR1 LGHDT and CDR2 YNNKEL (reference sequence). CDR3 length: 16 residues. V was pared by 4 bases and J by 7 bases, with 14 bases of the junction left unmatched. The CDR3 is CASSLSRDREHQEQYF. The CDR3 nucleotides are TGTGCCAGCAGCCTCTCTCGGGACAGGGAACATCAAGAGCAGTACTTC.

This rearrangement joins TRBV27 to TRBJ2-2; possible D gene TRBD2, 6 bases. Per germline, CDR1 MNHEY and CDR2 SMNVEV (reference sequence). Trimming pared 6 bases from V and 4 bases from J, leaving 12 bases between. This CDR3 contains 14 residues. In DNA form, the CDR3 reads TGTGCCAGCAGCCCGGGACTGATCACCGGGGAGCTGTTTTTT. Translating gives CASSPGLITGELFF.

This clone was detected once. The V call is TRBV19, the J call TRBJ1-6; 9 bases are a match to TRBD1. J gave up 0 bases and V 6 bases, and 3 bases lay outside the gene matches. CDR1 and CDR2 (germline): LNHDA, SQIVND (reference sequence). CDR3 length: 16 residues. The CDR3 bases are TGTGCCAGTAGCGAGACAGGGGGCTCCTATAATTCACCCCTCCACTTT. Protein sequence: CASSETGGSYNSPLHF.

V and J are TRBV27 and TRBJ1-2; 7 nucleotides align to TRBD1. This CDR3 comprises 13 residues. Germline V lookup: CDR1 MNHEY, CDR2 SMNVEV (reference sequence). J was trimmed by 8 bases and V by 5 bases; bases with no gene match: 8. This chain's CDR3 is CASSPRTGGGYTF. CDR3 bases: TGTGCCAGCAGTCCTCGGACAGGCGGGGGCTACACCTTC.

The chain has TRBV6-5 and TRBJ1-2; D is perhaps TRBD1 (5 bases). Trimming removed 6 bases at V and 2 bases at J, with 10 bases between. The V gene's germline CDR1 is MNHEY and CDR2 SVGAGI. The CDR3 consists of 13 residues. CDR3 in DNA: TGTGCCAGCAGGTTGGACACCAACTATGGCTACACCTTC. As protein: CASRLDTNYGYTF.

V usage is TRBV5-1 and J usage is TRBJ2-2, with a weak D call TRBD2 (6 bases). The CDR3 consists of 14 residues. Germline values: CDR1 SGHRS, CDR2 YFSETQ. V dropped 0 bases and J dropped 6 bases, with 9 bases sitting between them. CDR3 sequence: CASSLVPGAGELFF. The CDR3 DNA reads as TGCGCCAGCAGCTTGGTCCCGGGGGCCGGGGAGCTGTTTTTT.

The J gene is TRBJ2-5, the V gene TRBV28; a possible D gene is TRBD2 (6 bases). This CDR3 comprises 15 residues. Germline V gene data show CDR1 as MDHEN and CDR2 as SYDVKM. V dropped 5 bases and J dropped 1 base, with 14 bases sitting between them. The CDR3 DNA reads TGTGCCAGCAGTCCCGGGCGGGGACTCCAAGAGACCCAGTACTTC. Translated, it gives CASSPGRGLQETQYF.

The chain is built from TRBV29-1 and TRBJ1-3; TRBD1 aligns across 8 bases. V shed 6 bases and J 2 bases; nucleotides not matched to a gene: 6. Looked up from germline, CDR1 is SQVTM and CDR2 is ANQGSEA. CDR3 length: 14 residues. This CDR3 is CSVDLQGAGNTIYF. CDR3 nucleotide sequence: TGCAGCGTGGACTTACAGGGGGCTGGAAACACCATATATTTT.

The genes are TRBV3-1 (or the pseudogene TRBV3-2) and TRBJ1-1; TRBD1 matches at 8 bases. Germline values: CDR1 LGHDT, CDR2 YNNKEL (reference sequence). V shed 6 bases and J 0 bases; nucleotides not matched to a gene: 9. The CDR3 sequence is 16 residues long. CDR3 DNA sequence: TGTGCCAGCAGTCTGGCGGACAGGGTATTGAACACTGAAGCTTTCTTT. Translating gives CASSLADRVLNTEAFF.

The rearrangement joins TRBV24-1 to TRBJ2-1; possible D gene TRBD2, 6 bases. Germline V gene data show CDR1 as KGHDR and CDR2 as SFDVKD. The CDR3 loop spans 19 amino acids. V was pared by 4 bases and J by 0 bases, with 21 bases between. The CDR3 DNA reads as TGTGCCACCAGTGACCTGAACGCAGGACGGGGGAGCTCCTACAATGAGCAGTTCTTC. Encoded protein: CATSDLNAGRGSSYNEQFF.

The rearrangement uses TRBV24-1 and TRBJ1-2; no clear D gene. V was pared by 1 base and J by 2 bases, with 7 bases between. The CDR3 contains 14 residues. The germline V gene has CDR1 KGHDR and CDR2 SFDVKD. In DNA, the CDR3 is TGTGCCACCAGTGATTTTTCGGTCAACTATGGCTACACCTTC. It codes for CATSDFSVNYGYTF.

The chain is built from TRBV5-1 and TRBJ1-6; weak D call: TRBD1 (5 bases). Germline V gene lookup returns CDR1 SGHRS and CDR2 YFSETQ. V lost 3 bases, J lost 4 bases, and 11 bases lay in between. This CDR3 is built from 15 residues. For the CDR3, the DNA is TGCGCCAGCAGCTCCCCCGGACAATATAATTCACCCCTCCACTTT. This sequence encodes CASSSPGQYNSPLHF.

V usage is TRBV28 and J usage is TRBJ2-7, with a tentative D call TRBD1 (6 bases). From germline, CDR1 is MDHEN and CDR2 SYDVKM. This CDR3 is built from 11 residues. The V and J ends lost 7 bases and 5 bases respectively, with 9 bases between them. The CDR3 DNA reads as TGTGCCAGCACCAGGGGCCACGAGCAGTACTTC. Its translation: CASTRGHEQYF.

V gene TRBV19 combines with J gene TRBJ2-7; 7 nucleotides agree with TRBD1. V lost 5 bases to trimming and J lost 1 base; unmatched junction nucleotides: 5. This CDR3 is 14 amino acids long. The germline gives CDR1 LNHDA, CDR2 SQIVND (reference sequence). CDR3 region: CASSLLGQSYEQYF. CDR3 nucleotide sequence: TGTGCCAGTAGTCTTCTGGGACAGTCCTACGAGCAGTACTTC.

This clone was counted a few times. This CDR3 reads CASSLASAEDQPQHF. The CDR3 DNA is TGTGCCAGCAGCTTAGCGTCCGCTGAGGATCAGCCCCAGCATTTT. The rearrangement uses TRBV7-9 and TRBJ1-5; D remains unclear. The CDR3 loop spans 15 amino acids. The V end lost 0 bases, the J end lost 5 bases, and 11 bases lay between the germline ends. Germline CDR1 reads SEHNR; CDR2 reads FQNEAQ (reference sequence).

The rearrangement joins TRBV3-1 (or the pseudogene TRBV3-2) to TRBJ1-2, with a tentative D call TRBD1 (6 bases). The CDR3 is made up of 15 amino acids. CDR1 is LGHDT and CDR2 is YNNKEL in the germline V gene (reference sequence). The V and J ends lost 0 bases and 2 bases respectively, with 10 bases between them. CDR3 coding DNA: TGTGCCAGCAGCCAAGACACAGGGAAAAACTATGGCTACACCTTC. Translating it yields CASSQDTGKNYGYTF.

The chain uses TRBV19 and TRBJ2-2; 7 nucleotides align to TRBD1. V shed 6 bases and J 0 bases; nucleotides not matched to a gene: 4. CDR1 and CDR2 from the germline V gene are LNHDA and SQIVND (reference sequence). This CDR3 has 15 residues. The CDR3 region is CASRPGTANTGELFF. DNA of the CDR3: TGTGCCAGTAGGCCCGGGACAGCGAACACCGGGGAGCTGTTTTTT.

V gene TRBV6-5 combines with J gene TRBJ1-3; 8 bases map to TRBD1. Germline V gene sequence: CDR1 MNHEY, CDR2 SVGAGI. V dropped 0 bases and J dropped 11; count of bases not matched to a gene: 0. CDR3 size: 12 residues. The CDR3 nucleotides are TGTGCCAGCAGTTACTCGACAGGGGCCATATATTTT. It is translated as CASSYSTGAIYF.

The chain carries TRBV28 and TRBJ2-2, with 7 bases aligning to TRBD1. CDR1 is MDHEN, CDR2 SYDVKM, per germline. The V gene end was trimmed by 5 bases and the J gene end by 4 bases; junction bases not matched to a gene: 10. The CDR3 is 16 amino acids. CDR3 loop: CASSRDSRSSTGELFF. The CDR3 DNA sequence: TGTGCCAGCAGTCGGGACAGCAGATCTTCCACCGGGGAGCTGTTTTTT. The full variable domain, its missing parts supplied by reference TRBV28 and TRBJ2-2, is DVKVTQSSRYLVKRTGEKVFLECVQDMDHENMFWYRQDPGLGLRLIYFSYDVKMKEKGDIPEGYSVSREKKERFSLILESASTNQTSMYLCASSRDSRSSTGELFFGEGSRLTVL.